Shown below are 25 T cell receptor beta chains from a single sample sequenced in a study of shared clonotypes between healthy human individuals. TCRdb's table, derived via immunoSEQ multiplex PCR, lists solely in-frame clones and lacks some. The repertoire has approximately 1,000,000 clones, about 72% of them found once; the top ten carry over 0.8%. The sample taken for sequencing was memory CD4+ T cells from PBMCs. The subset is: CD45RA-negative fraction. These receptors were obtained from a man between 18 and 29 years old in good health. Some clones in this sample may be carry-over from other donors' samples.

This chain uses TRBV18 with TRBJ2-4; D may correspond to TRBD1 or TRBD2 (5 bases each). Germline values: CDR1 KGHSH, CDR2 LQKENI. The CDR3 extends over 15 amino acids. Trimming left V 3 bases short and J 0 bases short, with 9 bases between. This CDR3 is CASSPEGLAKNIQYF. The CDR3 bases are TGTGCCAGCTCACCCGAGGGGTTAGCCAAAAACATTCAGTACTTC.

About this clone itself: This likely reflects a read error, since a far larger clone is one base away. This sequence joins TRBV2 and TRBJ2-1, with 12 bases identical to TRBD2. The ends lost 6 bases at V and 9 bases at J; junction bases unmatched: 21. Per germline, CDR1 SNHLY and CDR2 FYNNEI. This CDR3 comprises 19 residues. The CDR3 region is CASRGLPTSGSPVQSEQFF. The CDR3 region has the DNA TGTGCCAGCAGGGGTTTGCCGACTAGCGGGAGTCCTGTCCAAAGTGAGCAGTTCTTC.

Only a few counts were recorded for this clone. This chain links TRBV5-4 with TRBJ2-2; D not resolved. The CDR3 covers 15 residues. Germline V gene sequence: CDR1 SGHNT, CDR2 YYREEE (reference sequence). The V end lost 0 bases, the J end lost 5 bases, and 11 bases lay between the germline ends. This CDR3 is CASSLASSRTGELFF. The CDR3 DNA follows: TGTGCCAGCAGCTTGGCCTCATCGCGGACCGGGGAGCTGTTTTTT. Drawing the rest from reference TRBV5-4 and TRBJ2-2, the complete variable domain is ETGVTQSPTHLIKTRGQQVTLRCSSQSGHNTVSWYQQALGQGPQFIFQYYREEENGRGNFPPRFSGLQFPNYSSELNVNALELDDSALYLCASSLASSRTGELFFGEGSRLTVL.

J is TRBJ1-2 and V is TRBV27; D uncertain. The V and J ends lost 3 bases and 7 bases respectively, with 18 bases between them. The CDR3 runs to 15 residues. Per germline, CDR1 MNHEY and CDR2 SMNVEV (reference sequence). The DNA of the CDR3 is TGTGCCAGCAGTTTCCTAGCATCCGACGGGTCTGGCTACACCTTC. It specifies CASSFLASDGSGYTF.

The rearrangement uses TRBV4-1 and TRBJ2-3; 8 nucleotides agree with TRBD1. This CDR3 spans 16 amino acids. The V gene's germline CDR1 is MGHRA and CDR2 YSYEKL. V shed 4 bases, J shed 4 bases, and the junction held 10 bases outside the gene matches. The CDR3 nucleotides read TGCGCCAGCAGCCGAGAAACAGGGGGTTGGGCAGATACGCAGTATTTT. Its translation is CASSRETGGWADTQYF.

The chain uses TRBV9 and TRBJ1-2; TRBD1 aligns across 9 bases. The CDR3 runs 14 residues. V was clipped by 3 bases and J by 7 bases; unmatched bases: 7. Germline CDR1 reads SGDLS; CDR2 reads YYNGEE. CDR3 in DNA: TGTGCCAGCAGCGCTAACAGGGGGCTTCTTGGCTACACCTTC. Translated: CASSANRGLLGYTF.

A word on this clone: This may be a read error, as it is one base from a much larger clone. This CDR3 is also generated by other DNA sequences in the sample. This chain links TRBV11-2 with TRBJ2-7; 8 bases fit TRBD2. Germline V gives CDR1 SGHAT, CDR2 FQNNGV. The CDR3 is 15 residues long. CDR3 in DNA: TGTGCCGGCAGCTTAGCCGTAGCGGGGATCTACGAGCAGTACTTC. Encoded protein: CAGSLAVAGIYEQYF.

The V and J genes are TRBV11-1 and TRBJ2-5, with TRBD2 as a possible D gene (5 bases). This CDR3 is built from 11 residues. Germline values: CDR1 SGHAT, CDR2 FQDESV (reference sequence). Trimming pared 2 bases from V and 11 bases from J, leaving 9 bases between. CDR3 in amino acids: CASSLLGEQYF. CDR3 in DNA: TGTGCCAGCAGCTTATTGGGAGAGCAGTACTTC.

This CDR3 reads CASSLGQILSGNTIYF. CDR3 DNA sequence: TGTGCCAGCAGCTTAGGTCAGATTCTCTCTGGAAACACCATATATTTT. J is TRBJ1-3 and V is TRBV11-2, with D uncertain. This CDR3 comprises 16 residues. Looked up from germline, CDR1 is SGHAT and CDR2 is FQNNGV. V was clipped by 1 base and J by 0 bases, with 10 bases between them.

This chain uses TRBV30 with TRBJ2-5; the D is unclear. Germline loops: CDR1 GTSNPN, CDR2 SVGIG (reference sequence). Between the trimmed V and J ends, which lost 2 bases and 2 bases, there was a span of 9 bases. The CDR3 has 13 amino acids. The CDR3 loop is CAWSRVLQETQYF. CDR3 sequence (DNA): TGTGCCTGGAGTAGGGTCTTGCAAGAGACCCAGTACTTC.

V and J are TRBV27 and TRBJ2-7; 10 bases fit TRBD1. The trim removed 5 bases at V and 7 bases at J, leaving 14 bases unmatched. Germline-derived CDR1 and CDR2 are MNHEY and SMNVEV (reference sequence). CDR3 length equals 16 residues. CDR3 sequence (DNA): TGTGCCAGCAGTGACCGACAGGGGGCGTCTCCGTGGGAGCAGTACTTC. Encoded protein: CASSDRQGASPWEQYF.

The gene calls are TRBV4-3 and TRBJ2-7; D not certain. V was cut by 0 bases and J by 3 bases, with 9 bases left in between. There are 14 residues in the CDR3. The germline V gene encodes CDR1 LGHNA and CDR2 YSLEER. The CDR3 reads CASSQDHRFYEQYF. CDR3 in DNA: TGCGCCAGCAGCCAAGATCACAGATTCTACGAGCAGTACTTC.

CDR3 DNA sequence: TGTGCCAGCTCACCTCAGTCAGCAGATACGCAGTATTTT. Protein sequence: CASSPQSADTQYF. The J gene is TRBJ2-3, the V gene TRBV18; D is uncertain. Germline CDR1 reads KGHSH; CDR2 reads LQKENI. Trimming stripped 3 bases from V and 4 bases from J, with 8 bases between. The CDR3 runs to 13 residues.

V and J are TRBV19 and TRBJ2-1; 8 bases line up with TRBD1. V gave up 4 bases and J gave up 8 bases; unmatched junction bases: 7. CDR1 and CDR2 (germline): LNHDA, SQIVND (reference sequence). The CDR3 length is 14 residues. The CDR3 loop is CASSNQGAAHEQFF. The CDR3 nucleotides read TGTGCCAGTAGTAATCAGGGGGCTGCGCATGAGCAGTTCTTC.

In this sample, this clone turned up a few times. The J gene is TRBJ2-5, the V gene TRBV29-1, with D perhaps matching TRBD1 (7 bases). Per germline, CDR1 SQVTM and CDR2 ANQGSEA. V dropped 7 bases and J dropped 5 bases, with 23 bases sitting between them. This CDR3 is 15 amino acids long. CDR3: CSALEGGTAVETQYF. In nucleotides, the CDR3 is TGCAGCGCCCTAGAAGGGGGGACAGCGGTGGAGACCCAGTACTTC.

This sequence joins TRBV15 and TRBJ2-2; weak D call: TRBD1 (6 bases). Trimming shortened V by 1 base and J by 4 bases, and 16 bases separated the two germline ends. Per the germline V gene, CDR1 is LNHNV and CDR2 is YYDKDF (reference sequence). The CDR3 has 17 amino acids. CDR3 coding DNA: TGTGCCACCAGCAGAGCCAGGGGAGCCTGGGCCACCGGGGAGCTGTTTTTT. It yields the protein CATSRARGAWATGELFF.

The rearrangement joins TRBV30 to TRBJ2-3; unclear D gene. Germline V gene sequence: CDR1 GTSNPN, CDR2 SVGIG (reference sequence). CDR3 length: 12 residues. V gave up 5 bases and J gave up 7 bases, with 13 bases separating them. CDR3 loop: CAWGRDRNTQYF. The CDR3, as DNA: TGTGCCTGGGGCCGAGATCGCAATACGCAGTATTTT.

This clone was observed a handful of times. Being one base from a much bigger clone, this may be a read error. This specimen includes other DNA sequences encoding the same CDR3. CDR3 DNA: TGTGCCAGCAGCGTCGCAGGGAACACTGAAGCTTTCTTT. It codes for CASSVAGNTEAFF. The chain carries TRBV9 and TRBJ1-1; D gene unclear. The length of the CDR3 is 13 residues. From germline, CDR1 is SGDLS and CDR2 YYNGEE. Trimming shortened V by 2 bases and J by 1 base, and 6 bases separated the two germline ends.

This sequence joins TRBV2 and TRBJ1-4; 7 positions match TRBD1. The CDR3 has 14 amino acids. Germline CDR1 is SNHLY and CDR2 is FYNNEI. V was clipped by 6 bases and J by 7 bases; unmatched bases: 8. The CDR3 region has the DNA TGTGCCAGCAGGGAGGGACAGAGGAGTGAAAAACTGTTTTTT. Its protein is CASREGQRSEKLFF.

Concerning this clone: This CDR3 is also generated by other DNA sequences in the sample. The chain is built from TRBV19 and TRBJ2-5, with D uncertain. V was cut by 3 bases and J by 2 bases, with 7 bases left in between. The length of the CDR3 is 13 residues. Germline CDR1 and CDR2: LNHDA and SQIVND (reference sequence). CDR3 nucleotides: TGTGCCAGTAGTATTGGGGTGCAAGAGACCCAGTACTTC. It is translated as CASSIGVQETQYF.

This clone was seen only a few times. The V call is TRBV6-1, the J call TRBJ2-3, with 8 bases lining up with TRBD2. The ends lost 4 bases at V and 1 base at J; junction bases unmatched: 4. This CDR3 is 15 amino acids long. CDR1 and CDR2 from the germline V gene are MNHNS and SASEGT. The CDR3 bases are TGTGCCAGCAGTGCGCCGGGAGGGGGCACAGATACGCAGTATTTT. Its translation: CASSAPGGGTDTQYF.

This clone has more than one count but fewer than ten. Written as DNA, the CDR3 is TGTGCCAGCAGGCTCGGCGCGGGGGTGGCTTTCTTT. Its translation is CASRLGAGVAFF. The chain uses TRBV7-2 and TRBJ1-1; perhaps TRBD1 as D (5 bases). The V end was cut by 6 bases, the J end by 11 bases, with 16 bases between. This CDR3 region has 12 residues. CDR1 and CDR2 from the germline V gene are SGHTA and FQGNSA.

The rearrangement links TRBV4-3 to TRBJ2-6; D unresolved. From germline, CDR1 is LGHNA and CDR2 YSLEER. This CDR3 spans 19 amino acids. Trimming took off 1 base at V and 2 bases at J, with 18 bases between the two ends. Written as DNA, the CDR3 is TGCGCCAGCAGCCAAGTATTCGGCGAATTTGATACTGGGGCCAACGTCCTGACTTTC. The encoded protein is CASSQVFGEFDTGANVLTF.

This chain joins TRBV7-2 and TRBJ2-4; unclear D gene. The CDR3 totals 13 residues. Per germline, CDR1 SGHTA and CDR2 FQGNSA. The V end was cut by 4 bases, the J end by 9 bases, with 13 bases between. CDR3 residues: CASSSRLGSIQYF. Here the CDR3 DNA reads TGTGCCAGCAGCTCCCGCCTAGGTAGCATTCAGTACTTC. Full variable domain (missing parts from reference TRBV7-2 and TRBJ2-4): GAGVSQSPSNKVTEKGKDVELRCDPISGHTALYWYRQSLGQGLEFLIYFQGNSAPDKSGLPSDRFSAERTGGSVSTLTIQRTQQEDSAVYLCASSSRLGSIQYFGAGTRLSVL.

Note on this clone: In the same sample, other DNA sequences code for this CDR3. This chain uses TRBV5-1 with TRBJ2-1, with 7 nucleotides matching TRBD2. Germline CDR1 is SGHRS and CDR2 is YFSETQ. CDR3 length: 14 amino acids. The V segment lost 0 bases and the J segment 7 bases; nucleotides outside the gene matches: 4. CDR3 bases: TGCGCCAGCAGCTTGGGAGCGGGAAATAATGAGCAGTTCTTC. Amino acids: CASSLGAGNNEQFF. The variable domain in full, completed from reference TRBV5-1 and TRBJ2-1, reads KAGVTQTPRYLIKTRGQQVTLSCSPISGHRSVSWYQQTPGQGLQFLFEYFSETQRNKGNFPGRFSGRQFSNSRSEMNVSTLELGDSALYLCASSLGAGNNEQFFGPGTRLTVL.